This record looks at one T cell receptor beta chain sequence and its context. Germline V lookup: CDR1 WNHNN, CDR2 SYGVQD (reference sequence). V was trimmed by 9 bases and J by 1 base, leaving 10 bases between them. This CDR3 is 14 amino acids long. Exclusion applied to patients with autoimmune disease history or systemic immunosuppression. The sample comes from a study of OX40 agonist ivuxolimab in advanced cancers. TCRdb keeps only in-frame clones here, not all; method: immunoSEQ multiplex PCR. The sample carries approximately 24,000 clones, 79% recorded once. The sample in question was CD4+ or CD8+ T cells sorted from blood, obtained in a trial of the OX40 agonist ivuxolimab. The V gene is TRBV10-1, the J gene TRBJ2-6; D gene ambiguous. The sequence came from an adult with an advanced solid tumor such as melanoma, head and neck, liver or kidney cancer. CDR3 in DNA: TGCGCCAGGACCCAGGATTCTGGGGCCAACGTCCTGACTTTC. Protein sequence: CARTQDSGANVLTF.